These 25 T cell receptor beta chains share one sample of origin, sequenced in a study of cytomegalovirus exposure and HLA in healthy donors. Generated by immunoSEQ multiplex PCR, the TCRdb table keeps only in-frame clones and is missing some. Of fewer than 140,000 clones in the sample, about 87% were seen once. The specimen was PBMCs. These receptors originate from a woman younger than 35 in good health and CMV-seropositive.

The chain carries TRBV6-5 and TRBJ2-1; 7 nucleotides align to TRBD1. V shed 2 bases and J 10 bases; nucleotides not matched to a gene: 5. Germline V gene lookup returns CDR1 MNHEY and CDR2 SVGAGI. This CDR3 is built from 13 residues. The DNA of the CDR3 is TGTGCCAGCAGTTACCTCAGACAGGGCGAGCAGTTCTTC. This gives the protein CASSYLRQGEQFF.

The chain combines TRBV4-1 with TRBJ1-4; 10 bases fit TRBD1. With V trimmed by 2 bases and J by 6 bases, 3 bases remained unmatched. The CDR3 covers 15 residues. Germline V gene lookup returns CDR1 MGHRA and CDR2 YSYEKL. CDR3 sequence (DNA): TGCGCCAGCAGCCAAACCGGGACAGGGGATGAAAAACTGTTTTTT. This translates into CASSQTGTGDEKLFF.

This clone was seen just once. The gene calls are TRBV4-1 and TRBJ1-5; maybe TRBD1 (5 bases). Between the trimmed V and J ends, which lost 1 base and 6 bases, there was a span of 13 bases. CDR3 length equals 15 residues. Germline assignment: CDR1 MGHRA and CDR2 YSYEKL. The CDR3 DNA is TGCGCCAGCAGCCAAGGATCGGGGGAGGGTCAGCCCCAGCATTTT. It is translated as CASSQGSGEGQPQHF.

This clone occurred once. This chain connects TRBV27 to TRBJ1-1, with D possibly being TRBD1 (5 bases). The germline gives CDR1 MNHEY, CDR2 SMNVEV (reference sequence). Between the trimmed V and J ends, which lost 3 bases and 7 bases, there was a span of 6 bases. There are 11 residues in the CDR3. The CDR3 protein is CASSLGLEAFF. For the CDR3, the DNA is TGTGCCAGCAGTTTGGGGCTTGAAGCTTTCTTT.

CDR3 bases: TGTGCCAGCAGCGATTTCGGGGGAAATTCACCCCTCCACTTT. This gives the protein CASSDFGGNSPLHF. The chain recombines TRBV9 with TRBJ1-6, with TRBD1 as a possible D gene (5 bases). Germline values: CDR1 SGDLS, CDR2 YYNGEE. With 3 bases removed from V and 7 bases from J, the gap between germline ends came to 11 bases. The CDR3 runs to 14 residues.

The V and J genes are TRBV18 and TRBJ1-2, with D unresolved. CDR3 size: 14 residues. Germline CDR1 reads KGHSH; CDR2 reads LQKENI. Trimming stripped 2 bases from V and 7 bases from J, with 14 bases between. CDR3 sequence: CASSPSEGLGGYTF. The CDR3 DNA is TGTGCCAGCTCACCAAGCGAGGGTTTAGGTGGCTACACCTTC.

The chain combines TRBV14 with TRBJ2-1; D not resolved. V shed 4 bases and J shed 9 bases, with 7 bases lying between them. CDR1 and CDR2 from the germline V gene are SGHDN and FVKESK. The CDR3 contains 11 residues. The CDR3 bases are TGTGCCAGCAGCCTTCTAGGTGAGCAGTTCTTC. It codes for CASSLLGEQFF. Looking up the rest from reference TRBV14 and TRBJ2-1 gives the full variable domain: EAGVTQFPSHSVIEKGQTVTLRCDPISGHDNLYWYRRVMGKEIKFLLHFVKESKQDESGMPNNRFLAERTGGTYSTLKVQPAELEDSGVYFCASSLLGEQFFGPGTRLTVL.

V gene TRBV6-4 combines with J gene TRBJ2-1, with a weak D call TRBD1 (6 bases). Germline assignment: CDR1 MRHNA and CDR2 SNTAGT. The V end lost 3 bases, the J end lost 6 bases, and 15 bases lay between the germline ends. This CDR3 comprises 15 residues. This CDR3 is CASSEGPEGGNEQFF. CDR3 DNA: TGTGCCAGCAGTGAGGGACCCGAAGGGGGCAATGAGCAGTTCTTC.

The chain has TRBV5-6 and TRBJ2-5; D may be TRBD2 (7 bases). The germline V gene has CDR1 SGHDT and CDR2 YYEEEE. The CDR3 is made up of 19 amino acids. With 0 bases removed from V and 2 bases from J, the gap between germline ends came to 23 bases. The CDR3 spells CASSLGGRGPTSGQETQYF. Here the CDR3 DNA reads TGTGCCAGCAGCTTGGGAGGGCGGGGGCCGACGTCGGGACAAGAGACCCAGTACTTC.

The genes are TRBV9 and TRBJ1-3; 9 nucleotides align to TRBD1. CDR1 and CDR2 (germline): SGDLS, YYNGEE. CDR3 size: 17 residues. V was pared by 4 bases and J by 2 bases, with 10 bases of the junction left unmatched. This chain's CDR3 is CASSPRGQGKTGNTIYF. CDR3 nucleotide sequence: TGTGCCAGCAGCCCACGTGGACAGGGGAAGACTGGAAACACCATATATTTT.

Only a few counts were recorded for this clone. Other DNA sequences in the sample encode the same CDR3. This chain uses TRBV6-1 with TRBJ1-2; D is unclear. The V and J ends lost 2 bases and 7 bases respectively, with 14 bases between them. Germline V lookup: CDR1 MNHNS, CDR2 SASEGT. The CDR3 spans 14 residues. Here the CDR3 DNA reads TGTGCCAGCAGTGAACGCCGGGATGTAAGTGGCTACACCTTC. Its translation: CASSERRDVSGYTF.

The chain uses TRBV7-2 and TRBJ1-2, with a weak D call TRBD1 (6 bases). Trimming stripped 5 bases from V and 4 bases from J, with 11 bases between. The CDR3 spans 13 residues. In germline, CDR1 is SGHTA, CDR2 FQGNSA. CDR3 loop: CASSRTGSYGYTF. For the CDR3, the DNA is TGTGCCAGCAGCCGTACAGGGAGCTATGGCTACACCTTC.

The chain couples TRBV27 to TRBJ2-6; D gene unclear. Trimming left V 6 bases short and J 1 base short, with 13 bases between. The CDR3 has 16 amino acids. Germline-derived CDR1 and CDR2 are MNHEY and SMNVEV (reference sequence). The CDR3 DNA is TGTGCCAGCAGACACCAATCCCCTTCTGGGGCCAACGTCCTGACTTTC. Translation: CASRHQSPSGANVLTF.

This chain links TRBV28 with TRBJ2-7; TRBD1 agrees at 11 bases. CDR1 is MDHEN and CDR2 is SYDVKM in the germline V gene. The CDR3 runs to 15 residues. With V trimmed by 5 bases and J by 1 base, 4 bases remained unmatched. The CDR3 DNA follows: TGTGCCAGCAGTGAAGGACAGGGGGCATCCTACGAGCAGTACGTC. It is translated as CASSEGQGASYEQYV.

This clone is a singleton in its sample. The chain has TRBV5-5 and TRBJ1-6, with D possibly matching TRBD1 (5 bases). The CDR3 has 14 amino acids. Per the germline V gene, CDR1 is SGHKS and CDR2 is YYEKEE (reference sequence). Trimming shortened V by 0 bases and J by 6 bases, and 7 bases separated the two germline ends. In nucleotides, the CDR3 is TGTGCCAGCAGCTTGGTGACAGCTAATTCACCCCTCCACTTT. As protein: CASSLVTANSPLHF.

This chain connects TRBV7-6 to TRBJ2-7; D remains ambiguous. V was shortened by 0 bases and J by 6 bases, with 9 bases between the two germline ends. The CDR3 totals 13 residues. The V gene's germline CDR1 is SGHVS and CDR2 FNYEAQ. In nucleotides, the CDR3 is TGTGCCAGCAGCTTAGCGTTGGGCTCCGAGCAGTACGTC. Translating it yields CASSLALGSEQYV.

The chain joins TRBV9 to TRBJ2-1; 8 bases are a match to TRBD1. V trimming: 6 bases; J trimming: 4 bases; junction bases outside the gene matches: 15. The CDR3 is 17 amino acids. Germline lookup yields CDR1 SGDLS and CDR2 YYNGEE. DNA of the CDR3: TGTGCCAGCAATCCCCAGGGGAGACAGGGGCCGTACAATGAGCAGTTCTTC. This translates into CASNPQGRQGPYNEQFF.

This CDR3 is CASRGGLAGEHQETQYF. The CDR3 DNA reads TGTGCCAGCAGGGGGGGACTAGCGGGGGAACACCAAGAGACCCAGTACTTC. J is TRBJ2-5 and V is TRBV5-4; 14 bases map to TRBD2. Losses at the gene ends were 5 bases for V and 0 bases for J; bases not matched to a gene: 6. The CDR3 covers 17 residues. The germline V gene has CDR1 SGHNT and CDR2 YYREEE (reference sequence).

This rearrangement joins TRBV2 to TRBJ1-2, with TRBD1 identical over 9 bases. Germline CDR1 and CDR2: SNHLY and FYNNEI. This CDR3 has 15 amino acids. V shed 11 bases, J shed 4 bases, and the junction held 14 bases outside the gene matches. DNA of the CDR3: TGTGCCTCCGTTCCGGGACAGGGATGGGGCTATGGCTACACCTTC. Encoded protein: CASVPGQGWGYGYTF. The full variable domain, rest sourced from reference TRBV2 and TRBJ1-2, is EPEVTQTPSHQVTQMGQEVILRCVPISNHLYFYWYRQILGQKVEFLVSFYNNEISEKSEIFDDQFSVERPDGSNFTLKIRSTKLEDSAMYFCASVPGQGWGYGYTFGSGTRLTVV.

The chain carries TRBV5-1 and TRBJ2-1; 8 bases are a match to TRBD1. With 6 bases clipped from V and 1 base from J, the junction kept 9 bases outside the gene matches. Germline loops: CDR1 SGHRS, CDR2 YFSETQ. The CDR3 is made up of 16 amino acids. Here the CDR3 reads CASNPTTGVSYNEQFF. The CDR3 bases are TGCGCCAGCAACCCCACGACAGGGGTATCCTACAATGAGCAGTTCTTC.

This clone was counted ten times or more. This rearrangement joins TRBV18 to TRBJ2-6; a possible D gene is TRBD1 (6 bases). CDR3 size: 17 residues. V shed 3 bases and J shed 1 base, with 13 bases lying between them. CDR1 and CDR2 from the germline V gene are KGHSH and LQKENI. The CDR3 DNA is TGTGCCAGCTCACCTACCCGGACAGCATCTGGGGCCAACGTCCTGACTTTC. Amino acid sequence: CASSPTRTASGANVLTF.

The V call is TRBV7-2, the J call TRBJ2-7; 11 bases align to TRBD2. The CDR3 is made up of 15 amino acids. In germline, CDR1 is SGHTA, CDR2 FQGNSA. The J segment lost 7 bases and the V segment lost 4 bases, leaving 9 bases of the junction unmatched. CDR3 coding DNA: TGTGCCAGCAGCTCAACGGGACTAGCGGTCTGGGAGCAGTACTTC. Its protein product is CASSSTGLAVWEQYF.

The CDR3 DNA follows: TGTGCCAGCACCCTACAGGGGAGTGGGACTGAAGCTTTCTTT. Its translation: CASTLQGSGTEAFF. The chain recombines TRBV5-4 with TRBJ1-1; TRBD1 agrees at 7 bases. Trimming at V came to 6 bases and at J to 5 bases, leaving 10 bases not matched to a gene. The CDR3 spans 14 residues. Looked up from germline, CDR1 is SGHNT and CDR2 is YYREEE (reference sequence).

This clone was observed once. The rearrangement links TRBV6-1 to TRBJ1-3; possible D gene TRBD1, 5 bases. This CDR3 contains 15 residues. In germline, CDR1 is MNHNS, CDR2 SASEGT. The germline V and J ends were trimmed by 5 bases and 2 bases, with 13 bases remaining between them. For the CDR3, the DNA is TGTGCCAGCAGTCCCCGGGCGGGACCTGGAAACACCATATATTTT. It encodes CASSPRAGPGNTIYF.

The V and J genes are TRBV28 and TRBJ2-7; 11 positions agree with TRBD2. The CDR3 length is 16 residues. Germline trimming cut 3 bases from V and 3 bases from J; bases unmatched to any gene: 7. Germline V lookup: CDR1 MDHEN, CDR2 SYDVKM. The CDR3 DNA reads TGTGCCAGCAGTTTCCCGACTAGCGGGGAAGTCTACGAGCAGTACGTC. This translates into CASSFPTSGEVYEQYV.